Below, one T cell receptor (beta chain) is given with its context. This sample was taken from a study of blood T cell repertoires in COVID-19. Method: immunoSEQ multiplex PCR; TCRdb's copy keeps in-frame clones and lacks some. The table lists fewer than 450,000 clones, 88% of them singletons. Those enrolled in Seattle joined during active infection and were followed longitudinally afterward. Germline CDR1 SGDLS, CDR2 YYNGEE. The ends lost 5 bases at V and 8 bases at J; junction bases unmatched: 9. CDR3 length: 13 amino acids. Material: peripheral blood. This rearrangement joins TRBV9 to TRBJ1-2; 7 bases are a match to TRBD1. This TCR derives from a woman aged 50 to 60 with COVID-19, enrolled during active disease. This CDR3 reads CASSLTGVGGYTF. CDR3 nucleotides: TGTGCCAGCAGTCTTACAGGGGTGGGCGGCTACACCTTC.